This note documents a single T cell receptor (beta chain) sequence. This record comes from a study of siplizumab effects on memory and regulatory T cells. Method: immunoSEQ multiplex PCR; TCRdb's copy keeps in-frame clones and lacks some. Of 70,000 to 100,000 clones in the sample, over 85% were seen once. Trimming removed 0 bases from V and 7 bases from J, with 18 bases in between. This CDR3 has 16 residues. Germline V gives CDR1 MGHRA, CDR2 YSYEKL. The TCR was taken from a human donor in good health. The sequenced sample was CD8+ T cells sorted from blood. The chain is built from TRBV4-1 and TRBJ1-2; D uncertain. CDR3 residues: CASSQDTGPPAGGYTF. CDR3 DNA sequence: TGCGCCAGCAGCCAAGATACCGGGCCCCCGGCGGGTGGCTACACCTTC.